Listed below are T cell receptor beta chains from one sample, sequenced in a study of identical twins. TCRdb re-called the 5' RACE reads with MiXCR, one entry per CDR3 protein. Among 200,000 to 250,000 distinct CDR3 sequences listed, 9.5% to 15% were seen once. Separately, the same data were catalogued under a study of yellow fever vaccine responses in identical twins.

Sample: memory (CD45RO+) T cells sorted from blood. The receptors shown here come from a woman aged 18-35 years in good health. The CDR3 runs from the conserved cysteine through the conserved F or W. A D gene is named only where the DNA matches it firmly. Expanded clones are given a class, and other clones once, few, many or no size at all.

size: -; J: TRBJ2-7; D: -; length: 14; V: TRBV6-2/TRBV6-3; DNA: TGTGCCAGCACCCTGGACTCTTGGGGCTACGAGCAGTACTTC; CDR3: CASTLDSWGYEQYF
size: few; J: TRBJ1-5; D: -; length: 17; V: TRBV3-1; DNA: TGTGCCAGCAGCCAAGAACGAGAAGAGGATAGCAATCAGCCCCAGCATTTT; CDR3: CASSQEREEDSNQPQHF
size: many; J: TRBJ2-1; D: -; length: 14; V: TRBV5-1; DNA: TGCGCCAGCAGCAACCCTTCAGGGGCCAATGAGCAGTTCTTC; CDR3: CASSNPSGANEQFF
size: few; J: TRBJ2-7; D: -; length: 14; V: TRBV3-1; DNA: TGTGCCAGCAGTCCCTTTGGCACTTCCTACGAGCAGTACTTC; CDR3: CASSPFGTSYEQYF
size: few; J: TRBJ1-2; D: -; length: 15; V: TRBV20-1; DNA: TGCAGTGCCCGAACCACACAGGGAACTAGAGATGGCTACACCTTC; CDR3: CSARTTQGTRDGYTF
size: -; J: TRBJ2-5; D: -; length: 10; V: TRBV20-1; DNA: TGCAGTGCTAGTCAAGAGACCCAGCACTTC; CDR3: CSASQETQHF
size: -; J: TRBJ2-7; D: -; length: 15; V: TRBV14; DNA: TGTGCCAGCAGCCAATCCGGGCAGGTGGCCTACGAGCAGTACTTC; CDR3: CASSQSGQVAYEQYF
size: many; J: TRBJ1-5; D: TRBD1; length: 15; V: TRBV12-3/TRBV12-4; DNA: TGTGCCAGCAGCTGGGGACAGGGCCCCAATCAGCCCCAGCATTTT; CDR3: CASSWGQGPNQPQHF
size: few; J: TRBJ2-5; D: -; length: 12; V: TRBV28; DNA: TGTGCCAGCAGTCAGGGTCGGGAGACCCAGTACTTC; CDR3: CASSQGRETQYF
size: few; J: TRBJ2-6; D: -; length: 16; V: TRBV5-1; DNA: TGCGCCAGCGTCCGGGACACAAACTCTGGGGCCAACGTCCTGACTTTC; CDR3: CASVRDTNSGANVLTF
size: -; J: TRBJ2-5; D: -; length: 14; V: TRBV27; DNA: TGTGCCAGCAGTTTTCAGGCGGAACAAGAGACCCAGTACTTC; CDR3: CASSFQAEQETQYF
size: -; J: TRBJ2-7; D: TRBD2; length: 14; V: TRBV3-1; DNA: TGTGCCAGCAGATCCGGACTAGCGGGAGTTGAGCAGTACTTC; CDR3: CASRSGLAGVEQYF
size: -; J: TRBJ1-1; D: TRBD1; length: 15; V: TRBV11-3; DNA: TGTGCCAGCAGCCGGACCGGACAGGCCGACACTGAAGCTTTCTTT; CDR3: CASSRTGQADTEAFF
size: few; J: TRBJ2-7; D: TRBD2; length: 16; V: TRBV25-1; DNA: TGTGCCAGCAGTGAAACGACTAGCGAGAAATCCTACGAGCAGTACTTC; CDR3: CASSETTSEKSYEQYF
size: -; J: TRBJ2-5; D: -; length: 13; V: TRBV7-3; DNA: TGTGCCAGCAGCTTAATTCCAGAAGAGACCCAGTACTTC; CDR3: CASSLIPEETQYF
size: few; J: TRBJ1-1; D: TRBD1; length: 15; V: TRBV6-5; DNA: TGTGCCAGCAGTTACAGTACAGGGGGTTCCACTGAAGCTTTCTTT; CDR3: CASSYSTGGSTEAFF
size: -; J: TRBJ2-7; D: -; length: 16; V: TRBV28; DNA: TGTGCCAGCGCTACCCGGGACGGCGGTGTGAACTACGAGCAGTACTTC; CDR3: CASATRDGGVNYEQYF
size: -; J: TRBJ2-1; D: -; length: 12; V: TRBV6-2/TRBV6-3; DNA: TGTGCCAGCAGTCTCAAAGCGGTTAGGCAGTTCTTC; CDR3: CASSLKAVRQFF
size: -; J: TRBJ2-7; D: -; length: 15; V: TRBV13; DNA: TGTGCCAGCAGCTTACGGAGGGACCCCCCACTCGAGCAGTACTTC; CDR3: CASSLRRDPPLEQYF
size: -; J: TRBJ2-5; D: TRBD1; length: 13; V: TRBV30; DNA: TGTGCCTGGAGTCTGGGACAGCAAGAGACCCAGTACTTC; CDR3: CAWSLGQQETQYF
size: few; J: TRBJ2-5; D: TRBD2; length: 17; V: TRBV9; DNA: TGTGCCAGCAGCGAGGGACTAGCGGGGGGAACCCAAGAGACCCAGTACTTC; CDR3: CASSEGLAGGTQETQYF
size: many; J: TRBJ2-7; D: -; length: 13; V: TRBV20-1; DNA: TGCAGTGCTAGTTTCGGGTGGAGCGACGAGCAGTACTTC; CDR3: CSASFGWSDEQYF
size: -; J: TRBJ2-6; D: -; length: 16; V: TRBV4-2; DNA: TGTGCCAGCAGCCAGGCCAGTCCCTCTGGGGCCAACGTCCTGACTTTC; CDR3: CASSQASPSGANVLTF
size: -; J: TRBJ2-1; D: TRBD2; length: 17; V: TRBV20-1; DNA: TGCAGTGCTAGAGAGGTGGCTAGCGGGAGGTCCGGGTATGAGCAGTTCTTC; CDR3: CSAREVASGRSGYEQFF
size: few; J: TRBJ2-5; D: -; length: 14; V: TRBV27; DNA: TGTGCCAGCAGTCGACCCGGGATACAAGAGACCCAGTACTTC; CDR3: CASSRPGIQETQYF
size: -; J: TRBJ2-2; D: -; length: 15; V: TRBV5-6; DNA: TGTGCCATCAGCCCCGGGGGCCTCTGCTCCGGGGAGCTGTTTTTT; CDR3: CAISPGGLCSGELFF
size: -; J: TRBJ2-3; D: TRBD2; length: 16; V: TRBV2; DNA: TGTGCCAGCAGACGCCTAGCGGGGGGTAGTTCAGATACGCAGTATTTT; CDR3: CASRRLAGGSSDTQYF
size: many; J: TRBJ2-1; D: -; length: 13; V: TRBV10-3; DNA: TGTGCCATCAGTGCTGGGCCGTACAATGAGCAGTTCTTC; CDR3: CAISAGPYNEQFF
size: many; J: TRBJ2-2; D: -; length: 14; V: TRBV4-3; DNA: TGCGCCAGCAGCCAAGCCCGCAACACCGGGGAGCTGTTTTTT; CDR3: CASSQARNTGELFF
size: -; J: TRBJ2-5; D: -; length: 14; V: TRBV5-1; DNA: TGCGCCAGCAGCTTCCAACAGGTCGCAGGGACCCAGTACTTC; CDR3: CASSFQQVAGTQYF
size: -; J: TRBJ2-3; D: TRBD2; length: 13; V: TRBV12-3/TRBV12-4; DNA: TGTGCCAGCAGGGGGAGCGGGAGTGATACGCAGTATTTT; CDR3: CASRGSGSDTQYF
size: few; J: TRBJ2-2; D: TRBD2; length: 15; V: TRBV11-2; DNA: TGTGCCAGCAGAACCCTCAGCGGGACCCCCGGGGAGCTGTTTTTT; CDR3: CASRTLSGTPGELFF
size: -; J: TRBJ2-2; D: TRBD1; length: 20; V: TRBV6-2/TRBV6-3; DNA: TGTGCCAGCAGTTACTCGTGGGGACAGGGGTTTTTTTCGAGCGTAGGGGAGCTGTTTTTT; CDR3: CASSYSWGQGFFSSVGELFF
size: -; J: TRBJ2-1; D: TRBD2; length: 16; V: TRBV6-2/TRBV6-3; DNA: TGTGCCAGCAGTTACTTCCCCAGCGGGAGGTACAATGAGCAGTTCTTC; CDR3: CASSYFPSGRYNEQFF
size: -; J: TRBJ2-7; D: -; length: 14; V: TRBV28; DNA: TGTGCCAGCAGTTTAACCCCTAGCTCCTACGAGCAGTACTTC; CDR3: CASSLTPSSYEQYF
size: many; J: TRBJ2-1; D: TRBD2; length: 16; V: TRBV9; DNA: TGTGCCAGCAGCGTAGAGTCTAGCGGGGGGTACAATGAGCAGTTCTTC; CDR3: CASSVESSGGYNEQFF
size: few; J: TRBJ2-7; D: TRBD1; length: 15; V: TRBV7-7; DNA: TGTGCTAGCAGCTTAGATGAAGGCAGGGGGTACGAGCAGTACTTC; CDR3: CASSLDEGRGYEQYF
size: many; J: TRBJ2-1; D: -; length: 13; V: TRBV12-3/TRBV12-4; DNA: TGTGCCAGCAGGGAGGGGGGGTACAATGAGCAGTTCTTC; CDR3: CASREGGYNEQFF
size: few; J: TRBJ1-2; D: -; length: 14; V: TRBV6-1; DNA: TGTGCCAGCAGCACAGACCGCTCTAACTATGGCTACACCTTC; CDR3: CASSTDRSNYGYTF
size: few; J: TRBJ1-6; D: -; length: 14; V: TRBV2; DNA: TGTGCCAGCAGCCCTAGAGTAGGGGATTCACCCCTCCACTTT; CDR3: CASSPRVGDSPLHF
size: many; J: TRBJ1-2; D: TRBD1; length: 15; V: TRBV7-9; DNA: TGTGCCAGCAGCTCGGACAGGGGGTCCAACTATGGCTACACCTTC; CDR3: CASSSDRGSNYGYTF
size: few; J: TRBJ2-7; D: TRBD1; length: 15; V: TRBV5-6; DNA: TGTGCCAGCAGCTTGGGTAGGGACAGGAAAAGCGAGCAGTACTTC; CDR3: CASSLGRDRKSEQYF
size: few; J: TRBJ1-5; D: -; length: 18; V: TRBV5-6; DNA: TGTGCCAGCAGCGCCGGACACGGGGCGAGGGTCGGGGATCAGCCCCAGCATTTT; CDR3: CASSAGHGARVGDQPQHF
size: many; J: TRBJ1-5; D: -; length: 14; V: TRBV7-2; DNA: TGTGCCAGCGGTCCGCAGTATAGCAATCAGCCCCAGCATTTT; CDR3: CASGPQYSNQPQHF
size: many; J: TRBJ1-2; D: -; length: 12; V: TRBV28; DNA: TGTGCCAGCATACAGGGATCAGGGGGCTACACCTTC; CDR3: CASIQGSGGYTF